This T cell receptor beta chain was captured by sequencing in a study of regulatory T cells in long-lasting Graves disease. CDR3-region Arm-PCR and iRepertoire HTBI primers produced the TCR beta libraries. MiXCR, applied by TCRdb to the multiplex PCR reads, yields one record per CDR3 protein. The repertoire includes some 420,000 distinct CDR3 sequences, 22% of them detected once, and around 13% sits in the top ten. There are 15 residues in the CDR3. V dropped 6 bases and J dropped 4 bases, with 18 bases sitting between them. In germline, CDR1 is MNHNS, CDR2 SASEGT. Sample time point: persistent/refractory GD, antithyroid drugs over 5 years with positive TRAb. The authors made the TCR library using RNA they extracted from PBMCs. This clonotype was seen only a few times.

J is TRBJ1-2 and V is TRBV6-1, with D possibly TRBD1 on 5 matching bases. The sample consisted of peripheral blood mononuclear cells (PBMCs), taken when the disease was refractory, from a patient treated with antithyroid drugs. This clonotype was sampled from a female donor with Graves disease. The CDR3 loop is CASRRDRIPSYGYTF. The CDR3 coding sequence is TGTGCCAGCAGGCGGGACCGCATTCCCTCCTATGGCTACACCTTC.